This entry describes one T cell receptor (beta chain). No antigen is known for it. Qualities for individual bases were not recorded, and no much larger clone is one base off. The data are from a study of cytomegalovirus exposure and HLA in healthy donors (dated by TCRdb to 2016 to 2017). A note on the overall study: According to a later analysis, the 120 or so validation repertoires were produced on the same platform as the 666 repertoires of the first cohort. The study aimed to test whether cataloging public T cell receptors could reveal signatures of past pathogen exposure. A separate validation cohort of about 110 different subjects was used in addition to the approximately 670-subject first cohort. To predict cytomegalovirus infection status, the study brought together high-throughput TCR immunosequencing, statistical association of individual TCRs with disease status, and machine learning. General conclusions and limits of the study: According to the authors, the approach could potentially be generalized to other disease states and immunological phenotypes. A later analysis lacked HLA typing for the validation cohort, so it scored co-occurrence in that cohort across all 110 or so repertoires. Of the cluster scores, about 94% were above 0 in a later analysis, which found that TCRs clustered in the first cohort also tended to co-occur in the 90 to 150 validation repertoires. Across donors, most TCR sequences were observed very rarely, whereas some public TCRs were present in many individuals. A few of the identified cytomegalovirus-associated TCR beta chains were confirmed in vitro to be specific for cytomegalovirus antigens. The classifier was reported to diagnose cytomegalovirus status with high specificity and sensitivity in both the original and validation cohorts. A total of 164 TCR beta chains were listed by the study as associated with cytomegalovirus.

The germline V gene (reference sequence) sets CDR1 to GTSNPN and CDR2 to SVGIG. V is reduced by 4 bases and J by 8 bases, leaving a spacing of 14 bases between them. The CDR3 has 13 amino acids, counting the end cysteine and phenylalanine. Only CDR3 DNA is held: 39 bases, read in frame from base 1. The donors were included in the validation cohort of roughly 120 subjects, a group kept apart from the approximately 700-subject first cohort. The receptor library was made with the immunoSEQ multiplex PCR assay. As for how the authors treated the data: A statistical classification framework was built to diagnose cytomegalovirus status from the catalog of TCR beta chain sequences. TCRdb carries this immuneACCESS record with in-frame sequences only. Its versions omit some clonotypes, under half of them owing to an unresolved V gene in the studies checked, with the rest unexplained. V and J calls and clone size follow that table, whereas D and trimming were derived from the DNA. This sample holds about 200,000 clones; 80% to 90% were observed only once. Of the sample, roughly 1.2% is held by the ten largest clones.

Material: PBMCs. The clonotype was recovered from a woman under 40 in good health and CMV-seronegative. The rearrangement combines TRBV30 with TRBJ1-4, and possibly TRBD1, on 5 matching bases. Read as DNA, the sequence is TGTGCCTGGACCCCGCAGGGAAGGGAAAAACTGTTTTTT. This yields the protein CAWTPQGREKLFF.